These 13 T cell receptor beta chains were sequenced from one sample in a study of patients and donors after allogeneic stem cell transplantation. TCRdb recomputed calls from the RT-PCR reads with MiXCR, one row per CDR3 protein. The table has approximately 200,000 distinct CDR3 sequences, roughly two fifths seen once. Source material: blood, either unsorted or a sorted T cell fraction (not recorded which). The receptors shown here come from a human donor who was either an allogeneic HSCT recipient or a stem cell or donor lymphocyte infusion donor (not recorded which). It is not recorded whose cells these are; they may come from a transplant donor.

This clonotype was detected only a few times. The chain combines TRBV27 with TRBJ1-6; D gene ambiguous. The CDR3 extends over 12 amino acids. Trimming stripped 5 bases from V and 9 bases from J, with 8 bases between. Germline CDR1 is MNHEY and CDR2 is SMNVEV (reference sequence). The CDR3 DNA is TGTGCCAGCAGTCTATGGGGTTCACCCCTCCACTTT. It translates to CASSLWGSPLHF.

The chain links TRBV7-9 to TRBJ1-2; TRBD1 is a possible D gene (6 bases). CDR3 size: 13 residues. V was cut by 6 bases and J by 4 bases, with 12 bases left in between. CDR1 is SEHNR and CDR2 is FQNEAQ in the germline V gene (reference sequence). Written as DNA, the CDR3 is TGTGCCAGCAGTACGGGACACTTCTATGGCTACACCTTC. Amino acids: CASSTGHFYGYTF.

This clonotype was picked up one time. The chain links TRBV4-2 to TRBJ1-2, with 7 bases lining up with TRBD1. The CDR3 is 17 amino acids. Germline assignment: CDR1 LGHNA and CDR2 YNFKEQ. Germline trimming cut 1 base from V and 5 bases from J; bases unmatched to any gene: 13. In DNA form, the CDR3 reads TGTGCCAGCAGCCAAGTTCCCCTAACAGGGGAATGGTATGGCTACACCTTC. Encoded protein: CASSQVPLTGEWYGYTF.

This clonotype was counted between two and nine times. V gene TRBV10-3 combines with J gene TRBJ2-1, with D possibly TRBD2 on 5 matching bases. There are 13 residues in the CDR3. The germline V and J ends were trimmed by 2 bases and 9 bases, with 11 bases remaining between them. Germline values: CDR1 ENHRY, CDR2 SYGVKD. CDR3 region: CAISEEGFAEQFF. In nucleotides, the CDR3 is TGTGCCATCAGTGAGGAGGGATTCGCTGAGCAGTTCTTC.

The CDR3 DNA follows: TGTGCCAGCAGCTCCGACAGGGGGGGCTACACCTTC. Translating gives CASSSDRGGYTF. The gene calls are TRBV5-6 and TRBJ1-2; 9 nucleotides match TRBD1. This CDR3 region has 12 residues. V shed 3 bases, J shed 8 bases, and the junction held 2 bases outside the gene matches. Germline values: CDR1 SGHDT, CDR2 YYEEEE.

In DNA, the CDR3 is TGTGCCAGCAGGCTTACGGGACAGGGAGATGAAAAACTGTTTTTT. As protein: CASRLTGQGDEKLFF. The chain employs TRBV12-3 or TRBV12-4 and TRBJ1-4; 9 bases line up with TRBD1. The V and J ends lost 6 bases and 6 bases, in that order; junction bases with no gene match: 8. The CDR3 spans 15 residues.

The J gene is TRBJ2-7, the V gene TRBV20-1; the D is unclear. V lost 3 bases and J lost 2, with 14 bases in between. The germline CDR1 and CDR2 sequences are DFQATT and SNEGSKA (reference sequence). There are 14 residues in the CDR3. CDR3 nucleotide sequence: TGCAGTGCTAGTCCACAAAGACGGGCCTACGAGCAGTACTTC. Translation gives CSASPQRRAYEQYF.

V usage is TRBV20-1 and J usage is TRBJ1-6, with 10 bases fitting TRBD1. Germline loops: CDR1 DFQATT, CDR2 SNEGSKA (reference sequence). Losses at the gene ends were 2 bases for V and 8 bases for J; bases not matched to a gene: 6. The CDR3 loop spans 15 amino acids. In DNA, the CDR3 is TGCAGTGCTAGAATGGTAGGGACAGGGGATTCACCCCTCCACTTT. Encoded protein: CSARMVGTGDSPLHF.

This clonotype was detected many times. The chain is built from TRBV18 and TRBJ1-1; 7 nucleotides match TRBD1. Germline-derived CDR1 and CDR2 are KGHSH and LQKENI. There are 12 residues in the CDR3. V gave up 5 bases and J gave up 6 bases; unmatched junction bases: 3. Here the CDR3 DNA reads TGTGCCAGCTCAGCTGGGACAGCTGAAGCTTTCTTT. As protein: CASSAGTAEAFF.

There are many counts of this clonotype. This chain connects TRBV6-5 to TRBJ1-4; D is unclear. Per the germline V gene, CDR1 is MNHEY and CDR2 is SVGAGI. Trimming cost V 8 bases and J 8 bases, with 24 bases left between them. CDR3 length: 16 amino acids. CDR3 protein: CASRPPSGIQGEKLFF. In DNA, the CDR3 is TGTGCCAGCCGGCCCCCCTCTGGGATCCAAGGGGAAAAACTGTTTTTT.

This chain uses TRBV28 with TRBJ1-6; D is undetermined. CDR3 length: 14 amino acids. Deletions cut 7 bases from V and 0 bases from J, with 7 bases between. Germline V gene lookup returns CDR1 MDHEN and CDR2 SYDVKM. CDR3 bases: TGTGCCAGCACTCTTGGCTCCTATAATTCACCCCTCCACTTT. It yields the protein CASTLGSYNSPLHF.

The chain combines TRBV20-1 with TRBJ1-1; a weak D match, TRBD1 (6 bases). CDR3 length: 17 residues. The germline CDR1 and CDR2 sequences are DFQATT and SNEGSKA (reference sequence). Between the trimmed V and J ends, which lost 3 bases and 0 bases, there was a span of 20 bases. The CDR3 loop is CSARDGRGGYMNTEAFF. DNA for the CDR3: TGCAGTGCTAGGGACGGAAGGGGGGGCTACATGAACACTGAAGCTTTCTTT.

This clonotype has just a few counts. V usage is TRBV9 and J usage is TRBJ1-1; D may be TRBD1 (5 bases). Germline V gene lookup returns CDR1 SGDLS and CDR2 YYNGEE. V lost 4 bases, J lost 8 bases, and 21 bases lay in between. The CDR3 totals 15 residues. Written as DNA, the CDR3 is TGTGCCAGCAGCTCACCCCGGGGGGGGGAAAAAGAAGCTTTCTTT. It translates to CASSSPRGGEKEAFF.